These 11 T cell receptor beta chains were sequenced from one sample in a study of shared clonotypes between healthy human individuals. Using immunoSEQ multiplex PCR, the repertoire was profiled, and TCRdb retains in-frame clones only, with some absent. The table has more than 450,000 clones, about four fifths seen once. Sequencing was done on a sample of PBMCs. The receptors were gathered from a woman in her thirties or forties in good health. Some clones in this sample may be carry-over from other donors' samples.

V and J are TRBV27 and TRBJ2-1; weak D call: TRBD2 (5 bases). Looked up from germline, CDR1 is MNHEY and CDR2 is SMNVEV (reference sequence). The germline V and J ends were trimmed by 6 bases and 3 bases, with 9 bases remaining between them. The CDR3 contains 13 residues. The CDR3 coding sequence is TGTGCCAGCAGAAAACTAGGCTACAATGAGCAGTTCTTC. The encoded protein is CASRKLGYNEQFF.

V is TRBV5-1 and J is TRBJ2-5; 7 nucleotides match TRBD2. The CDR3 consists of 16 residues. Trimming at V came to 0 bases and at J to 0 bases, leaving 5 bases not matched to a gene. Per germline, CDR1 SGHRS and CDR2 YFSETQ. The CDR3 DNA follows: TGCGCCAGCAGCTTGGAGGGGAGGGCGTACCAAGAGACCCAGTACTTC. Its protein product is CASSLEGRAYQETQYF.

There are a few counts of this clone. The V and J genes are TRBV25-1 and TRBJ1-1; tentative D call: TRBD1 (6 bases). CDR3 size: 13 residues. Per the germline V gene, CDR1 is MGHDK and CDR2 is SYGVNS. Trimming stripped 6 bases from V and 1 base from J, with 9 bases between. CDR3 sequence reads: CASRDRRNTEAFF. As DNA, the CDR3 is TGTGCCAGCAGGGACAGAAGGAACACTGAAGCTTTCTTT. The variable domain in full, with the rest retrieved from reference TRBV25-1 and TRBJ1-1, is EADIYQTPRYLVIGTGKKITLECSQTMGHDKMYWYQQDPGMELHLIHYSYGVNSTEKGDLSSESTVSRIRTEHFPLTLESARPSHTSQYLCASRDRRNTEAFFGQGTRLTVV.

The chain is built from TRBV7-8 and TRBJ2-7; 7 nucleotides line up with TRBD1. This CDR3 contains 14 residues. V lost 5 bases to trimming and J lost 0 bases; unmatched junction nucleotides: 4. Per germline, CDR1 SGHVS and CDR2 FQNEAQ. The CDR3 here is CASSTSGGSYEQYF. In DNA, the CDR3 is TGTGCCAGCAGCACTTCAGGGGGCTCCTACGAGCAGTACTTC.

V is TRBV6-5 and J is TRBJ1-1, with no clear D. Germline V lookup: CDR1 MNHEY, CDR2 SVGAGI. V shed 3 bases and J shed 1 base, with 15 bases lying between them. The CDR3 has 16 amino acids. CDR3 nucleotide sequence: TGTGCCAGCAGTTATCATCGGGTAGGGCCGAACACTGAAGCTTTCTTT. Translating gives CASSYHRVGPNTEAFF.

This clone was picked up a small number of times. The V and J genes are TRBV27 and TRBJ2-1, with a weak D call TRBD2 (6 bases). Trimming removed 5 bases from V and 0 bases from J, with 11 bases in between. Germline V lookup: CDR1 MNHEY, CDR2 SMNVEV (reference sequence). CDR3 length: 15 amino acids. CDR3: CASSGGLSSYNEQFF. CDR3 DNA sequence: TGTGCCAGCAGTGGCGGACTATCCTCCTACAATGAGCAGTTCTTC.

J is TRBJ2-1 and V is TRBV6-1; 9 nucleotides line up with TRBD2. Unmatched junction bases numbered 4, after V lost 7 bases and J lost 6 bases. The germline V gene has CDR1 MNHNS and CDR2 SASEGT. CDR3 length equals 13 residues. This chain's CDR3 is CASNAGGGNEQFF. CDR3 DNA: TGTGCCAGCAACGCGGGAGGGGGCAATGAGCAGTTCTTC.

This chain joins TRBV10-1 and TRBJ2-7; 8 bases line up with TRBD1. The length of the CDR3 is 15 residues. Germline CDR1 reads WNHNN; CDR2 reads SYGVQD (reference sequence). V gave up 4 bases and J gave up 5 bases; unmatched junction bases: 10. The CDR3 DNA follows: TGCGCCAGCAGTGCCCTTTACAGGGGGTACGACGAGCAGTACTTC. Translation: CASSALYRGYDEQYF.

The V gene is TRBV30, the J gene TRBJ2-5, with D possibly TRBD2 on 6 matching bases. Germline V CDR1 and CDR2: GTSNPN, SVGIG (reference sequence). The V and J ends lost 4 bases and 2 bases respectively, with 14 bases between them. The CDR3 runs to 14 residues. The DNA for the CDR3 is TGTGCCTGGAAAATTAGCGGTTTGCAAGAGACCCAGTACTTC. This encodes CAWKISGLQETQYF.

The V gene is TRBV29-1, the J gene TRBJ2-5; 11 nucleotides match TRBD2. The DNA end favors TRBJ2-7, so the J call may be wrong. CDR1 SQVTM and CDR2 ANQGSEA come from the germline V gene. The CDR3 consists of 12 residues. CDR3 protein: CSGGTSGYEQYF. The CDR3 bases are TGCAGCGGTGGGACTAGCGGTTACGAGCAGTACTTC.

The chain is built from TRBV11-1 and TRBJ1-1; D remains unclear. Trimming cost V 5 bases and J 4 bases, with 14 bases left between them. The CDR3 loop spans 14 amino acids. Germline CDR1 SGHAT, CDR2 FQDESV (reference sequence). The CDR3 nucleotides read TGTGCCAGCAGCACCATGTTGGGTGGCACTGAAGCTTTCTTT. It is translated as CASSTMLGGTEAFF.